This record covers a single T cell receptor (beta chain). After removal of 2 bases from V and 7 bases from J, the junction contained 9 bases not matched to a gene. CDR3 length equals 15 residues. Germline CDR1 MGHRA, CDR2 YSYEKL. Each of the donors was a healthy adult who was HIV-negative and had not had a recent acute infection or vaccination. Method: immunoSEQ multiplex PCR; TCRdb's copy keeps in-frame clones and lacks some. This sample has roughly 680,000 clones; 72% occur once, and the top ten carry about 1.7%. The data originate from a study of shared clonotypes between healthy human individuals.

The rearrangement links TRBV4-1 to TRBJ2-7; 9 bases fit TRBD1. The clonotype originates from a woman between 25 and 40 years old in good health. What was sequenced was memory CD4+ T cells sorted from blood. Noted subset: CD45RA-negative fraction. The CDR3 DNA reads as TGCGCCAGCAGCCAAATTGGGACAGGGTGGAAGGAGCAGTACTTC. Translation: CASSQIGTGWKEQYF.